A selection of T cell receptor beta chains follows, all from one sample in a study of blood T cell repertoires in COVID-19. Assay: immunoSEQ multiplex PCR; the TCRdb copy retains only in-frame clones and omits some. The sample holds over 200,000 clones, 86% seen once. The sample comprised peripheral blood. Receptor source: a man younger than 40 who had recovered from COVID-19. Each CDR3 is given without its conserved first and last residue. Fields, in order: clone size, V gene, CDR3 protein. Size tells how often a clone was seen (once, few, many) or the class of an expanded clone, and some rows leave it out.

NA | TRBV9 | ASSVAGGRGTDTQY
NA | TRBV4-3 | ASSQRQGDTGELF
once | TRBV12-2 | ASRHRRVVHEQY
NA | TRBV18 | ASTPTTQGANVLT
NA | TRBV11-2 | ASSIGGWDYGYT
NA | TRBV4-3 | ASSQDPFQPQH
NA | TRBV5-4 | ASSHDRGGNEKLF
NA | TRBV11-2 | ASSFPTNYGYT
NA | TRBV24-1 | ATSDERGAYNEQF
NA | TRBV7-6 | ASSLGQAGGSNQPQH
NA | TRBV19 | ASTPGWGQLYGYT
NA | TRBV7-8 | ASSFRSPNTEAF
NA | TRBV18 | ASSPPGTGAGGYEQY
NA | TRBV27 | ASSPGQLNQPQH
NA | TRBV5-1 | ASSLSSIVEAF
NA | TRBV3-1/TRBV3-2 | ASSLTGGNQPQH
NA | TRBV5-4 | ASSSPGQDEKLF
once | TRBV27 | ASSLSLVAVAGELF
NA | TRBV18 | ASSPHPGENEQF
few | TRBV19 | ASSLGGGGISRQF
NA | TRBV27 | ASSLAVRSQQF
NA | TRBV10-3 | AISAAAARNEKLF
once | TRBV5-8 | ASSLRGSELGSYGYT
NA | TRBV27 | ASSLSRGLGNLYEQY
NA | TRBV19 | ASQTRNRGLTGANVLT
NA | TRBV30 | AWSFPWGGSGNTIY
NA | TRBV19 | ASSPPGLGARDTQY
NA | TRBV6-5 | ASDIEGDDYGYT
NA | TRBV3-1/TRBV3-2 | ASSHPAPRGPGYT
NA | TRBV4-2 | ASSPRAEVHEKLF
once | TRBV5-4 | ASSLEGRARGDLNTQY
NA | TRBV15 | ATSRDPLQLAIGELF
few | TRBV7-9 | ASSYDREYEQY
NA | TRBV6-5 | ASSYPDRRDEQF
NA | TRBV5-4 | ASSQPQGILETQY